This T cell receptor (beta chain) came from a study of T-cell reconstitution after alpha-beta-depleted transplantation in children. General study findings and limits: Newly produced T cells mostly provided counts and TCRbeta diversity after one year, as hyperexpanded clones declined.

Preparation of the TCRbeta library used unique molecular identifiers. TCRdb re-analysed the PCR reads in MiXCR, keeping a single row per CDR3 protein. The sample holds 540,000 or so distinct CDR3 sequences, more than 20% seen once. This CDR3 has 14 amino acids. Germline lookup yields CDR1 DFQATT and CDR2 SNEGSKA (reference sequence). V lost 6 bases and J 4 bases, leaving 19 bases between the germline ends. To note about this clonotype: The antigen is unknown.

This rearrangement joins TRBV20-1 to TRBJ2-7, with D perhaps matching TRBD1 (5 bases). This TCR was recovered from a boy less than two years old who had a stem cell transplant for acute myeloid leukemia, so the T cells may come from the graft donor. This material consisted of PBMCs, mostly from graft donor cells, taken 360 days after TCRalphabeta/CD19-depleted stem cell transplant. CDR3 loop: CSAEQAIRRYEQYV. CDR3 in DNA: TGCAGTGCGGAACAGGCGATCCGCCGTTACGAGCAGTACGTC.